The clone carrying this T cell receptor beta chain was detected many times. CDR3 size: 12 residues. Between the trimmed V and J ends, which lost 0 bases and 11 bases, there was a span of 12 bases. Germline CDR1 reads SQVTM; CDR2 reads ANQGSEA. Time point reported: before trial treatment. These data come from a study of low-dose radiotherapy and immunotherapy resistance in tumors. Study context: Doses delivered to Cohort 2 were 1 Gy per fraction every two weeks, amounting to 13 Gy over 26 weeks. The study gave patients oral aspirin 300 mg daily for four cycles from cycle 1 day 1.

Both TCRalpha and TCRbeta chains were reverse transcribed with V-gene-specific primers. TCR amplification involved approximately 20 PCR cycles with a constant-region primer and V-primer adapter. TCRdb recomputed calls from the reads with MiXCR, one row per CDR3 protein. This sample carries tens of thousands of distinct CDR3 sequences, approximately 17% of them seen once, and the ten largest clones take more than 4.5%. The sequence came from a male donor with prostate cancer. The sequences come from PBMCs, collected before treatment. The chain carries TRBV29-1 and TRBJ2-3, with D perhaps matching TRBD1 or TRBD2 (5 bases each). The CDR3 region is CSVEDAGTKQYF. In DNA, the CDR3 is TGCAGCGTTGAAGATGCCGGGACCAAGCAGTATTTT.